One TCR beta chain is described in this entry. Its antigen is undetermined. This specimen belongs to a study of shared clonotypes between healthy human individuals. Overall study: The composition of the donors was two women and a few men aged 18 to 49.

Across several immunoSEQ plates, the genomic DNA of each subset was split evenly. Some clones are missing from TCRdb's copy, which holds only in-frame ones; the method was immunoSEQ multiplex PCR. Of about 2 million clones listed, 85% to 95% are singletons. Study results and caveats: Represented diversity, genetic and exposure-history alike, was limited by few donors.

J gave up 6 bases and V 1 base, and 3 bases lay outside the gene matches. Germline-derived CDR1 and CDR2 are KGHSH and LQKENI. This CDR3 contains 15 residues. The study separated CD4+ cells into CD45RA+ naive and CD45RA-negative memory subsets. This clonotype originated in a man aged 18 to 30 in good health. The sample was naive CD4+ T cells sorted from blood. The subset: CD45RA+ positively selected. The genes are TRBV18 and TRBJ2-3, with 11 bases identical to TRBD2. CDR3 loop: CASSPRLAGRDTQYF. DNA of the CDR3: TGTGCCAGCTCACCACGACTAGCGGGGCGTGATACGCAGTATTTT.